This TCR beta chain was sequenced in a study of T cell repertoires in cytomegalovirus infection. About the research overall: Both recently identified HLA-C-restricted and well-studied HLA-B-restricted CMV epitopes were used in the study. Points from the study as a whole: HLA-C-restricted CMV clonotypes gave the most frequent clonotype in two of eight donors.

TCRdb called the reads again in MiXCR, with one record for every CDR3 protein. The sample lists a few hundred thousand distinct CDR3 sequences, approximately 35% occurring once. Details on this clonotype: What it recognizes is unknown.

Looked up from germline, CDR1 is MNHEY and CDR2 is SMNVEV (reference sequence). The CDR3 sequence is 14 residues long. The V and J ends lost 5 bases and 5 bases respectively, with 14 bases between them. Here the sequenced sample was cultured PBMCs, taken from culture after CMV antigen stimulation. The sequence came from a human donor in good health (CMV status not recorded). Some clones in this sample may be carry-over from other donors' samples. The chain recombines TRBV27 with TRBJ2-3, with D possibly TRBD2 on 6 matching bases. The chain's CDR3 is CASSSGFGGDTQYF. CDR3 in DNA: TGTGCCAGCAGTAGCGGTTTCGGGGGAGATACGCAGTATTTT.